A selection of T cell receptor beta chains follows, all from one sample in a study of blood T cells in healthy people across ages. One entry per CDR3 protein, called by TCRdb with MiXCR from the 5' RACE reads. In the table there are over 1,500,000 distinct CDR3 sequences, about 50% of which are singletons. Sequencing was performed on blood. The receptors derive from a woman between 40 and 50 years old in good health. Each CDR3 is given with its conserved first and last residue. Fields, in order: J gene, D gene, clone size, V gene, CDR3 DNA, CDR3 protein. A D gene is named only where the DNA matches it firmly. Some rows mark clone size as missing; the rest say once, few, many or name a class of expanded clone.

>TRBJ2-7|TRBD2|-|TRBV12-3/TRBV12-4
TGTGCCAGCAGGCCGGGGGGTAGCCGGCCTCAGTACTTC
CASRPGGSRPQYF
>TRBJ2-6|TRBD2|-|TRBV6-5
TGTGCCAGCAGTTACCGGCGGGGGGGCTCTGGGGCCGACGTCCTGACTTTC
CASSYRRGGSGADVLTF
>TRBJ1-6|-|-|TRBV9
TGTGCCAGCAGCGCAGCGGGGTATAATTCACCCCTCCACTTT
CASSAAGYNSPLHF
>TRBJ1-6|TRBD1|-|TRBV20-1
TGCAGCCTAAATGACAGGGGTTCCTATAATTCACCCCTCCACTTT
CSLNDRGSYNSPLHF
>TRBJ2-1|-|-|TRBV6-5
TGTGCCAGCAACCAGGTCGTGAATGAGCAGTTCTTC
CASNQVVNEQFF
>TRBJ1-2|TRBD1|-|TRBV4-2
TGTGCCAGCAGCCAAAGCCCCGAAGGGACAGCTGGCTACACCTTC
CASSQSPEGTAGYTF
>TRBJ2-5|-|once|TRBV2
TGTGCCGGCAGGGCCTCAGCGGGCCCGACCCGATATGAGACCCAGTACTTC
CAGRASAGPTRYETQYF
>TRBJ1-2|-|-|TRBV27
TGTGCCAGCAGTGCAACCTTTAACTATGGCTACACCTTC
CASSATFNYGYTF
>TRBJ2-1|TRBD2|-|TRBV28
TGTGCCAGCACCCATCGGCGGGGGGTCTACAATGAGCAGTTCTTC
CASTHRRGVYNEQFF
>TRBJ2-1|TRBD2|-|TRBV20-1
TGCAGTGCTAGAGAAGAGGTCGGGGGGAACAATGAGCAGTTCTTC
CSAREEVGGNNEQFF
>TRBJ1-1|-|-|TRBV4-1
TGCGCCAGCAGCCAAGATGCGGGACTTACTGAAGCTTTCTTT
CASSQDAGLTEAFF
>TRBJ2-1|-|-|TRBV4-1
TGCGCCAGCAGCCGCAATGCGGGGGCCAACAATGAGCAGTTCTTC
CASSRNAGANNEQFF
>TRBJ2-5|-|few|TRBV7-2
TGTGCCAGCAGCCGTAGGCCTCAGGGTAGGAGGGAGACCCAGTACTTC
CASSRRPQGRRETQYF
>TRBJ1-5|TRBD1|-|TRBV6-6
TGTGCCAGCAGTTATCAAGGACAGGGCGGGTATCAGCCCCAGCATTTT
CASSYQGQGGYQPQHF
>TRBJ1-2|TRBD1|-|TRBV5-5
TGTGCCAGCAGCCCCGGGACAGGGATTTTGCGTGGCTACACCTTC
CASSPGTGILRGYTF
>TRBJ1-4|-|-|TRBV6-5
TGTGCCAGCAGTTACGGTCGTCAGGGTGGGGAAAAACTGTTTTTT
CASSYGRQGGEKLFF
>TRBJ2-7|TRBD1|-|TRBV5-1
TGCGCCAGCAAACTCCAGGGGGCTCTTTACGAGCAGTACTTC
CASKLQGALYEQYF
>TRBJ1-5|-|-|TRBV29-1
TGCAGCGCCCTTCAAGGGATCAATCAGCCCCAGCATTTT
CSALQGINQPQHF
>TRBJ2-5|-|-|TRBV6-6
TGTGCCAGCACTATCAAAGAGACCCAGTACTTC
CASTIKETQYF
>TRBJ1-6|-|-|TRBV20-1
TGCAGTGCTAGAGATCCGGCCAAGAGCTCGGGGGTTAATTCACCCCTCCACTTT
CSARDPAKSSGVNSPLHF
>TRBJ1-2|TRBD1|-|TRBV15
TGTGCCACCAGCAGAGATCCAGGACAGGGGAGACGCTATGGCTACACCTTC
CATSRDPGQGRRYGYTF
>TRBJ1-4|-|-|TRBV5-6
TGTGCCATCAGCTTGGCGGGGAGTGAAAAACTGTTTTTT
CAISLAGSEKLFF
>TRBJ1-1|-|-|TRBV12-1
TGTGCCAGCAGCTCCCCCCCTTGGTGGAACACTGAAGCTTTCTTT
CASSSPPWWNTEAFF
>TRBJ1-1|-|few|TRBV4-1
TGCGCCAGCAGCCAAGATGGGGCAGGAAACACTGAAGCTTTCTTT
CASSQDGAGNTEAFF
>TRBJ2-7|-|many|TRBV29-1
TGCAGCGTGGACATAGCCTACGAGCAGTACTTC
CSVDIAYEQYF
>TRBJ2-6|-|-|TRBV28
TGTGCCAGCACCGGTACAGGGACTGGGGCCAACGTCCTGACTTTC
CASTGTGTGANVLTF
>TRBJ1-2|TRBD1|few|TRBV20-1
TGCAGTGGGGACAGGAACTATGGCTACACCTTC
CSGDRNYGYTF
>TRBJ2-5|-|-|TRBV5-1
TGCGCCAGCAGCTTGGCCATGGACAGACAAGAGACCCAGTACTTC
CASSLAMDRQETQYF
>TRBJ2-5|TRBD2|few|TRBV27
TGTGCCAGCAGTCCGGGGACTAGCGGGGGGAAGACCCAGTACTTC
CASSPGTSGGKTQYF
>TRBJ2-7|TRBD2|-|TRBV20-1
TGCAGTGCTAGAGGGACTAGCGGACTGAGCTCCTACAATGAGCAGTACTTC
CSARGTSGLSSYNEQYF
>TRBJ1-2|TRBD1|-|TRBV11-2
TGTGCCAGCAGCCCACACCGGACAGGGAGATCTTCACTTGGCTACACCTTC
CASSPHRTGRSSLGYTF
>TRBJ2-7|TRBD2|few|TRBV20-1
TGCAGTGCTATCCGGACTAGCGGGGGGCCGGACGAGCAGTACTTC
CSAIRTSGGPDEQYF
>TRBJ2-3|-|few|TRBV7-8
TGTGCCAGCAGCCCACGCACCGACGGACGCTGGGAGTATTTT
CASSPRTDGRWEYF
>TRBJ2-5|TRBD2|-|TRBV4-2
TGTGCCAGCAGCCAGGCTGGGACTAGCGGGGAGGAGACCCAGTACTTC
CASSQAGTSGEETQYF
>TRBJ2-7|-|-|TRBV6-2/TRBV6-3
TGTGCCAGCAGTTACTCGGTCGGCGAGCAGTACTTC
CASSYSVGEQYF
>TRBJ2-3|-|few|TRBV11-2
TGTGCCAGCAGCTTAGAGACTAGAGGCACGCAGTATTTT
CASSLETRGTQYF
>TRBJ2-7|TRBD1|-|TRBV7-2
TGTGCCAGCAGCTTAGCGCTCGGGACAGGCGGATACGAGCAGTACTTC
CASSLALGTGGYEQYF
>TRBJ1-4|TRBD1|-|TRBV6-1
TGTGCCAGCAGTGAAGGGGGGACAGGGTATGAAAAACTGTTTTTT
CASSEGGTGYEKLFF
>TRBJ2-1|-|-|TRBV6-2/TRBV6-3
TGTGCCAGCAGTTACGCCTTGACTAGTTTCAATGAGCAGTTCTTC
CASSYALTSFNEQFF
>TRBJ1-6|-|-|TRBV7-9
TGTGCCAGCAGCAGAGGTGTGGGAAATTCACCCCTCCACTTT
CASSRGVGNSPLHF